The 30 T cell receptor beta chains in this list originate from one sample, sequenced in a study of OX40 agonist ivuxolimab in advanced cancers. Assay: immunoSEQ multiplex PCR; the TCRdb copy retains only in-frame clones and omits some. The profile covers about 120,000 clones, with 80% to 90% appearing a single time and about 0.55% taken by the ten largest. The sample in question was CD4+ or CD8+ T cells sorted from blood, obtained in a trial of the OX40 agonist ivuxolimab. These receptors all stem from an adult with an advanced solid tumor such as melanoma, head and neck, liver or kidney cancer.

This chain joins TRBV5-4 and TRBJ1-5; D possibly corresponds to TRBD1 (6 bases). The CDR3 runs 16 residues. Germline lookup yields CDR1 SGHNT and CDR2 YYREEE (reference sequence). Trimming pared 0 bases from V and 7 bases from J, leaving 17 bases between. CDR3 DNA sequence: TGTGCCAGCAGCTTGGTGCGGGGGGCAGAGGGGCAGCCCCAGCATTTT. It codes for CASSLVRGAEGQPQHF.

This rearrangement joins TRBV5-6 to TRBJ2-7; the D gene is possibly TRBD2 (6 bases). V dropped 1 base and J dropped 5 bases, with 19 bases sitting between them. This CDR3 has 16 amino acids. Germline-derived CDR1 and CDR2 are SGHDT and YYEEEE. The CDR3: CASSLLGGAGEDEQYF. The CDR3 region has the DNA TGTGCCAGCAGCTTGTTGGGCGGGGCAGGAGAGGACGAGCAGTACTTC.

The CDR3 is CASSLRRTGRNEQFF. The CDR3 coding sequence is TGTGCCAGCAGCTTAAGACGGACGGGACGGAATGAGCAGTTCTTC. V and J are TRBV7-2 and TRBJ2-1; D tentatively reads TRBD1 or TRBD2 (5 bases each). This CDR3 contains 15 residues. V shed 2 bases and J shed 7 bases, with 15 bases lying between them. CDR1 and CDR2 from the germline V gene are SGHTA and FQGNSA.

This rearrangement joins TRBV6-5 to TRBJ2-3; D may be TRBD2 (5 bases). The CDR3 has 15 residues. From germline, CDR1 is MNHEY and CDR2 SVGAGI. V shed 2 bases and J shed 1 base, with 10 bases lying between them. CDR3 nucleotides: TGTGCCAGCAGTTACACCGGGATTGGCACAGATACGCAGTATTTT. Its protein is CASSYTGIGTDTQYF.

This clone was seen only once. In DNA, the CDR3 is TGTGCCAGCAGTTTAACTACAGGGCGGAATGAAAAACTGTTTTTT. Its protein product is CASSLTTGRNEKLFF. The rearrangement links TRBV27 to TRBJ1-4; maybe TRBD1 (6 bases). Germline-derived CDR1 and CDR2 are MNHEY and SMNVEV (reference sequence). The ends were cut back, 2 bases at V and 5 bases at J, with 12 bases in the middle. There are 15 residues in the CDR3.

Worth noting for this clone: Other DNA sequences in this specimen translate into the identical CDR3. V and J are TRBV7-8 and TRBJ1-4; the D gene is possibly TRBD1 (6 bases). V dropped 5 bases and J dropped 0 bases, with 10 bases sitting between them. This CDR3 is built from 15 residues. CDR1 is SGHVS, CDR2 FQNEAQ, per germline. This CDR3 is CASSLDSATNEKLFF. The CDR3, as DNA: TGTGCCAGCAGCCTGGACAGTGCAACTAATGAAAAACTGTTTTTT.

The rearrangement uses TRBV5-1 and TRBJ2-2; D is tentatively TRBD1 or TRBD2 (6 bases each). The CDR3 is made up of 16 amino acids. Trimming took 4 bases from V and 0 from J, leaving 13 bases between them. CDR1 and CDR2 from the germline V gene are SGHRS and YFSETQ. CDR3 in DNA: TGCGCCAGCAGCCTGGCGGGACACTCGAACACCGGGGAGCTGTTTTTT. Protein: CASSLAGHSNTGELFF. Drawing the rest from reference TRBV5-1 and TRBJ2-2, the complete variable domain is KAGVTQTPRYLIKTRGQQVTLSCSPISGHRSVSWYQQTPGQGLQFLFEYFSETQRNKGNFPGRFSGRQFSNSRSEMNVSTLELGDSALYLCASSLAGHSNTGELFFGEGSRLTVL.

The rearrangement uses TRBV25-1 and TRBJ1-1; TRBD1 might be the D (6 bases). The CDR3 length is 15 residues. V lost 5 bases, J lost 5 bases, and 18 bases lay in between. Germline loops: CDR1 MGHDK, CDR2 SYGVNS. In nucleotides, the CDR3 is TGTGCCAGCAGTTTCGCCGAAGGGGGGGCGACTGAAGCTTTCTTT. Its protein is CASSFAEGGATEAFF.

This clone was detected once. The V call is TRBV9, the J call TRBJ2-2, with unresolved D. The CDR3 sequence is 16 residues long. The germline V gene encodes CDR1 SGDLS and CDR2 YYNGEE. Trimming left V 3 bases short and J 7 bases short, with 19 bases between. CDR3 in DNA: TGTGCCAGCAGCGCCCCCGCGGACCCCCGAGACGGGGAGCTGTTTTTT. Amino acid sequence: CASSAPADPRDGELFF.

The J gene is TRBJ2-7, the V gene TRBV6-5, with TRBD1 matching 7 bases. Germline lookup yields CDR1 MNHEY and CDR2 SVGAGI. With 0 bases clipped from V and 0 bases from J, the junction kept 5 bases outside the gene matches. This CDR3 has 16 amino acids. CDR3 in amino acids: CASSYSWTGSSYEQYF. For the CDR3, the DNA is TGTGCCAGCAGTTACTCTTGGACAGGAAGCTCCTACGAGCAGTACTTC.

The rearrangement links TRBV19 to TRBJ1-1; D call uncertain. CDR3 length: 14 residues. The V gene's germline CDR1 is LNHDA and CDR2 SQIVND (reference sequence). The V end lost 7 bases, the J end lost 6 bases, and 18 bases lay between the germline ends. The chain's CDR3 is CASTQANARAEAFF. In DNA form, the CDR3 reads TGTGCCAGTACCCAGGCGAATGCACGCGCTGAAGCTTTCTTT.

In its sample, this clone was seen a few times. The chain joins TRBV7-9 to TRBJ1-6; 8 nucleotides agree with TRBD1. This CDR3 region has 15 residues. CDR1 is SEHNR and CDR2 is FQNEAQ in the germline V gene (reference sequence). V trimming: 6 bases; J trimming: 14 bases; junction bases outside the gene matches: 15. The CDR3 DNA sequence: TGTGCCAGCAGTATAGGACAGGGCGCGGGGCGAACCCTCCACTTT. It yields the protein CASSIGQGAGRTLHF.

The CDR3 DNA reads as TGTGCCTGGAGTACCCAGGGTACAGATACGCAGTATTTT. Encoded protein: CAWSTQGTDTQYF. The rearrangement links TRBV30 to TRBJ2-3, with D perhaps matching TRBD1 (5 bases). CDR1 is GTSNPN and CDR2 is SVGIG in the germline V gene (reference sequence). Trimming pared 2 bases from V and 3 bases from J, leaving 9 bases between. CDR3 length equals 13 residues.

This chain links TRBV28 with TRBJ2-1; 7 bases agree with TRBD1. V trimming: 10 bases; J trimming: 8 bases; junction bases outside the gene matches: 14. This CDR3 contains 14 residues. In germline, CDR1 is MDHEN, CDR2 SYDVKM. CDR3 DNA sequence: TGTGCCATCCAACCGGGACAGCGAGCCTATGAGCAGTTCTTC. As protein: CAIQPGQRAYEQFF.

The J gene is TRBJ1-1, the V gene TRBV5-1, with 9 bases matching TRBD1. Germline CDR1 SGHRS, CDR2 YFSETQ. The J segment lost 4 bases and the V segment lost 4 bases, leaving 17 bases of the junction unmatched. CDR3 length: 18 amino acids. CDR3 nucleotide sequence: TGCGCCAGCAGCCCCGGGACAGGGCTAGCGCGGTGGGGCACTGAAGCTTTCTTT. Its translation: CASSPGTGLARWGTEAFF.

The J gene is TRBJ1-1, the V gene TRBV4-3; possibly TRBD1 for D (5 bases). Germline CDR1 is LGHNA and CDR2 is YSLEER. Between the trimmed V and J ends, which lost 1 base and 1 base, there was a span of 13 bases. There are 16 residues in the CDR3. The CDR3 nucleotides are TGCGCCAGCAGCCAAGCAGTTCACGGGGGGAACACTGAAGCTTTCTTT. It encodes CASSQAVHGGNTEAFF.

The table lists this clone with a count of one. The chain uses TRBV19 and TRBJ2-1; D perhaps matches TRBD2 (5 bases). The ends were cut back, 5 bases at V and 2 bases at J, with 13 bases in the middle. The germline CDR1 and CDR2 sequences are LNHDA and SQIVND (reference sequence). The CDR3 is made up of 15 amino acids. CDR3 amino acids: CASSSYRETYNEQFF. The CDR3, as DNA: TGTGCCAGTAGTTCGTATAGGGAGACCTACAATGAGCAGTTCTTC.

V is TRBV7-2 and J is TRBJ1-2; 12 positions agree with TRBD1. The V segment lost 3 bases and the J segment 4 bases; nucleotides outside the gene matches: 9. There are 17 residues in the CDR3. The germline gives CDR1 SGHTA, CDR2 FQGNSA. The CDR3 loop is CASSFMGQGALSYGYTF. DNA of the CDR3: TGTGCCAGCAGCTTTATGGGACAGGGGGCGCTTAGCTATGGCTACACCTTC.

The rearrangement joins TRBV6-6 to TRBJ2-5, with unresolved D. The end of the DNA aligns better with TRBJ2-7, so the J call may be wrong. This CDR3 has 13 residues. Germline lookup yields CDR1 MNHNY and CDR2 SVGAGI (reference sequence). The CDR3 DNA reads as TGTGCCAGCAGCCTACCCCGAGGCTACGAGCAGTACTTC. Translating it yields CASSLPRGYEQYF.

The chain couples TRBV2 to TRBJ1-1; D is possibly TRBD1 (5 bases). Germline values: CDR1 SNHLY, CDR2 FYNNEI. The CDR3 totals 13 residues. Trimming took 6 bases from V and 2 from J, leaving 10 bases between them. The CDR3: CASRGVGNTEAFF. In DNA, the CDR3 is TGTGCCAGCAGGGGGGTGGGAAACACTGAAGCTTTCTTT.

The rearrangement uses TRBV7-2 and TRBJ2-2; tentatively, D is TRBD1 (6 bases). The V end was cut by 1 base, the J end by 0 bases, with 9 bases between. CDR3 length: 16 amino acids. Germline CDR1 is SGHTA and CDR2 is FQGNSA. The CDR3 sequence: CASSLDGQTNTGELFF. Written as DNA, the CDR3 is TGTGCCAGCAGCTTAGACGGACAGACGAACACCGGGGAGCTGTTTTTT.

The chain employs TRBV28 and TRBJ1-1; no reliable D call. CDR1 is MDHEN and CDR2 is SYDVKM in the germline V gene. The CDR3 sequence is 11 residues long. Trimming removed 7 bases from V and 1 base from J, with 4 bases in between. The CDR3 sequence: CASNENTEAFF. The CDR3 DNA sequence: TGTGCCAGCAACGAGAACACTGAAGCTTTCTTT.

J is TRBJ1-1 and V is TRBV30, with D uncertain. CDR3 size: 12 residues. CDR1 is GTSNPN and CDR2 is SVGIG in the germline V gene (reference sequence). V shed 8 bases and J shed 1 base, with 11 bases lying between them. CDR3 loop: CALGKGNTEAFF. The CDR3 bases are TGTGCCCTAGGCAAGGGGAACACTGAAGCTTTCTTT. The full variable domain, with the rest looked up from reference TRBV30 and TRBJ1-1, is SQTIHQWPATLVQPVGSPLSLECTVEGTSNPNLYWYRQAAGRGLQLLFYSVGIGQISSEVPQNLSASRPQDRQFILSSKKLLLSDSGFYLCALGKGNTEAFFGQGTRLTVV.

Details on this clone: The junction does not match germline at one end; this may be a read error. The CDR3 coding sequence is TGTGCCAGCAGCGACTACCCAGCCCGGGAGCTGTTTTTT. This sequence encodes CASSDYPARELFF. The rearrangement links TRBV6-4 to TRBJ2-2, with a possible D match to TRBD2 (5 bases). The CDR3 is 13 residues long. From germline, CDR1 is MRHNA and CDR2 SNTAGT.

The genes are TRBV6-5 and TRBJ1-2; D unresolved. The germline gives CDR1 MNHEY, CDR2 SVGAGI. V was shortened by 7 bases and J by 1 base, with 10 bases between the two germline ends. CDR3 length: 13 residues. The CDR3 sequence: CASTYGSNYGYTF. CDR3 in DNA: TGTGCCAGCACCTACGGAAGTAACTATGGCTACACCTTC.

This clone was observed a single time. This rearrangement joins TRBV12-5 to TRBJ2-2; 7 nucleotides match TRBD1. Germline V lookup: CDR1 LGHNT, CDR2 FRNRAP. Losses at the gene ends were 6 bases for V and 1 base for J; bases not matched to a gene: 8. This CDR3 comprises 16 residues. As DNA, the CDR3 is TGTGCTAGTGGCCGTGACAGGGAGAAGAACACCGGGGAGCTGTTTTTT. Its protein is CASGRDREKNTGELFF.

This chain links TRBV7-2 with TRBJ2-1; tentatively, D is TRBD2 (5 bases). The CDR3 is 14 residues long. Looked up from germline, CDR1 is SGHTA and CDR2 is FQGNSA. The V gene lost 1 base and the J gene lost 13 bases, with 17 bases spanning the gap. In DNA form, the CDR3 reads TGTGCCAGCAGCTTAGAACTAGGAAATGGAAGACAGTTCTTC. Translated, it gives CASSLELGNGRQFF.

A single count supports this clone. The CDR3 region is CASSSGQGYEQYF. CDR3 sequence (DNA): TGTGCCAGCAGCTCAGGACAGGGATACGAGCAGTACTTC. The chain is built from TRBV11-3 and TRBJ2-7; 8 nucleotides line up with TRBD1. The CDR3 is 13 residues long. With 4 bases clipped from V and 4 bases from J, the junction kept 3 bases outside the gene matches. CDR1 and CDR2 from the germline V gene are SGHNT and YENEEA.

The chain links TRBV28 to TRBJ1-1; D gene uncertain. The CDR3 totals 11 residues. The germline V gene has CDR1 MDHEN and CDR2 SYDVKM. Trimming stripped 10 bases from V and 1 base from J, with 7 bases between. The CDR3, as DNA: TGTGCCACTGAGGGGAACACTGAAGCTTTCTTT. It specifies CATEGNTEAFF. The full variable domain, with the rest looked up from reference TRBV28 and TRBJ1-1, is DVKVTQSSRYLVKRTGEKVFLECVQDMDHENMFWYRQDPGLGLRLIYFSYDVKMKEKGDIPEGYSVSREKKERFSLILESASTNQTSMYLCATEGNTEAFFGQGTRLTVV.

DNA for the CDR3: TGTGCCAGCAGTTTAGGAGGGGGGCCCCTGGAGTTCTTC. This gives the protein CASSLGGGPLEFF. This chain links TRBV28 with TRBJ2-1; D may correspond to TRBD1 or TRBD2 (6 bases each). The CDR3 consists of 13 residues. From germline, CDR1 is MDHEN and CDR2 SYDVKM. V was shortened by 2 bases and J by 14 bases, with 16 bases between the two germline ends. Full variable domain (rest looked up from reference TRBV28 and TRBJ2-1): DVKVTQSSRYLVKRTGEKVFLECVQDMDHENMFWYRQDPGLGLRLIYFSYDVKMKEKGDIPEGYSVSREKKERFSLILESASTNQTSMYLCASSLGGGPLEFFGPGTRLTVL.